Below are 24 T cell receptor beta chains sequenced from a single sample in a study of regulatory T cells in long-lasting Graves disease. Through Arm-PCR of CDR3 regions and iRepertoire HTBI primers, TCR beta libraries were built. From the multiplex PCR reads, TCRdb called clonotypes with MiXCR, one entry per CDR3 protein. The repertoire includes approximately 380,000 distinct CDR3 sequences, less than 25% of them detected once, and 20% sits in the top ten. Time point described: persistent/refractory GD, antithyroid drugs over 5 years with positive TRAb. PBMCs provided the RNA from which the TCR library was made. Sample: peripheral blood mononuclear cells (PBMCs), taken when the disease was refractory, from a patient treated with antithyroid drugs. All receptors come from a female donor with Graves disease.

This chain links TRBV6-1 with TRBJ1-5; the D gene is possibly TRBD1 (5 bases). Germline assignment: CDR1 MNHNS and CDR2 SASEGT. This CDR3 spans 14 amino acids. Trimming removed 5 bases from V and 4 bases from J, with 12 bases in between. CDR3 in DNA: TGTGCCAGCAGTAGTCGCAGGGATAATCAGCCCCAGCATTTT. The encoded protein is CASSSRRDNQPQHF.

The genes are TRBV5-1 and TRBJ1-6; a possible D gene is TRBD1 (6 bases). Trimming cost V 4 bases and J 7 bases, with 15 bases left between them. The CDR3 runs to 15 residues. Germline CDR1 reads SGHRS; CDR2 reads YFSETQ. CDR3 amino acids: CASSNQGPGNSPLHF. The CDR3 DNA follows: TGCGCCAGCAGCAATCAGGGGCCTGGGAATTCACCCCTCCACTTT.

The genes are TRBV2 and TRBJ2-7; 7 nucleotides line up with TRBD2. The CDR3 length is 13 residues. Per germline, CDR1 SNHLY and CDR2 FYNNEI. J lost 7 bases, V lost 4 bases, and 7 bases had no gene match. The CDR3 is CASSGSGKGEQYF. DNA of the CDR3: TGTGCCAGCAGTGGAAGCGGGAAGGGTGAGCAGTACTTC.

J is TRBJ2-7 and V is TRBV6-1; tentative D call: TRBD2 (5 bases). The CDR3 is made up of 14 amino acids. The V end was cut by 6 bases, the J end by 5 bases, with 17 bases between. Looked up from germline, CDR1 is MNHNS and CDR2 is SASEGT. The CDR3 nucleotides are TGTGCCAGCAGACCCCTCGGGGTGGTAAACGAGCAGTACTTC. This translates into CASRPLGVVNEQYF.

The chain joins TRBV10-2 to TRBJ1-5; D remains unclear. Germline loops: CDR1 WSHSY, CDR2 SAAADI. The CDR3 loop spans 13 amino acids. The V end was cut by 7 bases, the J end by 7 bases, with 14 bases between. The CDR3 DNA reads TGCGCCAGCACTAATTCGAATGGACAGCCCCAGCATTTT. It encodes CASTNSNGQPQHF.

The chain couples TRBV3-1 to TRBJ2-1; no reliable D call. Trimming pared 4 bases from V and 9 bases from J, leaving 13 bases between. Germline V gene sequence: CDR1 LGHDT, CDR2 YNNKEL (reference sequence). The CDR3 is 13 residues long. The CDR3 region has the DNA TGTGCCAGCAGCCTCGACCCGCGTGGTGAGCAGTTCTTC. It yields the protein CASSLDPRGEQFF.

As DNA, the CDR3 is TGTGCCAGCACTTCTATCAGGGGCGGGTCCTCCTACGAGCAGTACTTC. Its protein is CASTSIRGGSSYEQYF. The chain is built from TRBV7-9 and TRBJ2-7; a possible D gene is TRBD1 (6 bases). The CDR3 is 16 residues long. Trimming cost V 7 bases and J 0 bases, with 19 bases left between them. Germline V gene sequence: CDR1 SEHNR, CDR2 FQNEAQ (reference sequence). The variable domain in full, completed from reference TRBV7-9 and TRBJ2-7, reads DTGVSQNPRHKITKRGQNVTFRCDPISEHNRLYWYRQTLGQGPEFLTYFQNEAQLEKSRLLSDRFSAERPKGSFSTLEIQRTEQGDSAMYLCASTSIRGGSSYEQYFGPGTRLTVT.

This clonotype was detected many times. The chain joins TRBV12-3 or TRBV12-4 to TRBJ1-2; D remains ambiguous. This CDR3 region has 12 residues. Trimming took off 10 bases at V and 6 bases at J, with 15 bases between the two ends. This CDR3 reads CAIGFLGNGYTF. CDR3 DNA: TGTGCCATCGGATTTCTAGGCAATGGCTACACCTTC.

The chain joins TRBV29-1 to TRBJ2-7; the match to TRBD2 covers 8 bases. This CDR3 has 15 residues. CDR1 SQVTM and CDR2 ANQGSEA come from the germline V gene. V lost 6 bases and J lost 2; bases outside the gene matches: 12. The CDR3 reads CSVMVPGLEAYEQYF. In DNA form, the CDR3 reads TGCAGCGTGATGGTACCGGGACTAGAGGCCTACGAGCAGTACTTC.

The gene calls are TRBV9 and TRBJ1-1; D is unresolved. The CDR3 contains 15 residues. V lost 0 bases and J lost 0, with 9 bases in between. CDR1 is SGDLS and CDR2 is YYNGEE in the germline V gene. CDR3 sequence: CASSVVGSMNTEAFF. DNA for the CDR3: TGTGCCAGCAGCGTAGTGGGCTCGATGAACACTGAAGCTTTCTTT.

The sample holds many counts of this clonotype. J is TRBJ1-2 and V is TRBV30; a possible D gene is TRBD1 (6 bases). This CDR3 has 14 amino acids. Germline CDR1 and CDR2: GTSNPN and SVGIG (reference sequence). Trimming left V 7 bases short and J 6 bases short, with 21 bases between. The DNA of the CDR3 is TGTGCCTCTTTGCGAACAGGGTATCGAGATGGCTACACCTTC. Protein sequence: CASLRTGYRDGYTF.

This clonotype was detected only a few times. This chain joins TRBV3-1 and TRBJ2-7; 11 nucleotides agree with TRBD2. The CDR3 runs to 15 residues. J gave up 3 bases and V 1 base, and 2 bases lay outside the gene matches. CDR1 is LGHDT and CDR2 is YNNKEL in the germline V gene (reference sequence). The DNA for the CDR3 is TGTGCCAGCAGCCAAGGACTAGCGGGGTTCTACGAGCAGTACTTC. Translated: CASSQGLAGFYEQYF.

This chain joins TRBV19 and TRBJ1-1; D gene uncertain. The V end lost 2 bases, the J end lost 1 base, and 17 bases lay between the germline ends. The CDR3 loop spans 17 amino acids. Germline CDR1 is LNHDA and CDR2 is SQIVND (reference sequence). The CDR3 reads CASSISVDTIANTEAFF. DNA of the CDR3: TGTGCCAGTAGTATATCGGTAGACACGATCGCGAACACTGAAGCTTTCTTT.

The rearrangement joins TRBV4-2 to TRBJ2-7; D ambiguous. V lost 0 bases and J 1 base, leaving 10 bases between the germline ends. Looked up from germline, CDR1 is LGHNA and CDR2 is YNFKEQ. The CDR3 spans 15 residues. The CDR3 protein is CASSQDLGLSYEQYF. In nucleotides, the CDR3 is TGTGCCAGCAGCCAAGATCTAGGCCTTTCCTACGAGCAGTACTTC.

This clonotype was observed at least ten times. The chain carries TRBV7-2 and TRBJ2-1; D call uncertain. CDR1 SGHTA and CDR2 FQGNSA come from the germline V gene. CDR3 length equals 15 residues. The V end was cut by 2 bases, the J end by 0 bases, with 8 bases between. The CDR3 coding sequence is TGTGCCAGCAGCTTATCGATCAGCTCCTACAATGAGCAGTTCTTC. This gives the protein CASSLSISSYNEQFF.

As regards this clonotype: Here the CDR3 omits its conserved ending phenylalanine or tryptophan, so a read error is the likely source. The rearrangement links TRBV20-1 to TRBJ2-5; weak D call: TRBD2 (6 bases). Trimming pared 6 bases from V and 5 bases from J, leaving 19 bases between. Germline V gene lookup returns CDR1 DFQATT and CDR2 SNEGSKA (reference sequence). This CDR3 is built from 14 residues. CDR3 amino acids: CSAPGGRSYETQYS. The CDR3 DNA reads as TGCAGTGCGCCTGGGGGGAGAAGCTATGAGACCCAGTACTCC.

The J gene is TRBJ2-1, the V gene TRBV2; TRBD1 matches 10 bases. Per germline, CDR1 SNHLY and CDR2 FYNNEI. The CDR3 extends over 16 amino acids. V gave up 5 bases and J gave up 9 bases; unmatched junction bases: 13. The CDR3 loop reads CASSLPGTGDNSEQFF. CDR3 coding DNA: TGTGCCAGCAGTCTGCCCGGGACAGGGGACAACAGTGAGCAGTTCTTC.

This clonotype has a count of ten or more. This chain connects TRBV6-1 to TRBJ2-7, with 10 bases aligning to TRBD1. The CDR3 totals 15 residues. Germline V gives CDR1 MNHNS, CDR2 SASEGT. The ends lost 7 bases at V and 6 bases at J; junction bases unmatched: 12. CDR3 protein: CASTQGDGTGAEQYF. CDR3 bases: TGTGCCAGCACTCAAGGGGACGGGACAGGGGCCGAGCAGTACTTC.

As for this clonotype: One base away lies a much larger clone, so this may be a sequencing read error. V is TRBV20-1 and J is TRBJ1-1, with D unclear. Germline CDR1 and CDR2: DFQATT and SNEGSKA (reference sequence). The length of the CDR3 is 14 residues. CDR3 protein: CGARDPRDGTEAFF. CDR3 DNA: TGCGGTGCTAGAGATCCGAGGGATGGGACTGAAGCTTTCTTT.

At least ten counts were recorded for this clonotype. J is TRBJ2-7 and V is TRBV11-2; TRBD1 aligns across 7 bases. Germline V gives CDR1 SGHAT, CDR2 FQNNGV. J lost 4 bases, V lost 6 bases, and 6 bases had no gene match. The CDR3 has 13 amino acids. The CDR3 loop reads CASRSTGDYEQYF. The CDR3 DNA reads TGTGCCAGCAGGTCAACAGGGGATTACGAGCAGTACTTC.

The chain recombines TRBV12-3 or TRBV12-4 with TRBJ2-2; 12 bases agree with TRBD2. The CDR3 contains 15 residues. V shed 6 bases, J shed 6 bases, and the junction held 5 bases outside the gene matches. The CDR3 coding sequence is TGTGCCAGCAGGTGGACTAGCGGGATTTCCGGGGAGCTGTTTTTT. It translates to CASRWTSGISGELFF.

The chain employs TRBV7-6 and TRBJ2-1; the D is unclear. The CDR3 runs to 13 residues. V was shortened by 5 bases and J by 10 bases, with 15 bases between the two germline ends. Looked up from germline, CDR1 is SGHVS and CDR2 is FNYEAQ. The chain's CDR3 is CASSGPEATEQFF. CDR3 DNA: TGTGCCAGCAGCGGACCCGAAGCGACCGAGCAGTTCTTC.

This clonotype appeared many times. The chain has TRBV29-1 and TRBJ1-1; D uncertain. The CDR3 runs to 12 residues. Germline assignment: CDR1 SQVTM and CDR2 ANQGSEA. V was pared by 4 bases and J by 0 bases, with 6 bases between. The CDR3 coding sequence is TGCAGCGTTGTTGTCGTGAACACTGAAGCTTTCTTT. Translating it yields CSVVVVNTEAFF.

Details on this clonotype: A much larger clone differs from this one at a single base, so this may be a read error. The chain combines TRBV11-3 with TRBJ1-2; D is unclear. Deletions cut 0 bases from V and 8 bases from J, with 13 bases between. Per the germline V gene, CDR1 is SGHNT and CDR2 is YENEEA. The CDR3 loop spans 14 amino acids. The CDR3: CASSLDREWRGYTF. The CDR3 DNA reads as TGTGCCAGCAGCTTAGACCGGGAATGGAGAGGCTACACCTTC.